This T cell receptor (beta chain) was sequenced for a study of shared clonotypes between healthy human individuals. About the research overall: The donors, a couple of women and a few men, were aged 18 to 49.

Donors were healthy HIV-negative adults without recent acute infections or vaccinations. There were only Caucasian adults among the donors, and all lived in Nashville, Tennessee. CDR1 SEHNR and CDR2 FQNEAQ come from the germline V gene (reference sequence). This CDR3 region has 15 residues. V lost 5 bases and J lost 6; bases outside the gene matches: 11. Using immunoSEQ multiplex PCR, the repertoire was profiled, and TCRdb retains in-frame clones only, with some absent. The table has about 2.4 million clones, under 95% seen once. Specimen: naive CD4+ T cells from PBMCs. Specified subset: CD45RA+ positively selected. J is TRBJ2-3 and V is TRBV7-9, with TRBD2 identical over 7 bases. This TCR was sampled from a man younger than 35 in good health. Some clones in this sample may be carry-over from other donors' samples. The CDR3 DNA reads as TGTGCCAGCAGCCGGGGGGACTTACTTCGGGATACGCAGTATTTT. Its protein product is CASSRGDLLRDTQYF. Looking up the rest from reference TRBV7-9 and TRBJ2-3 gives the full variable domain: DTGVSQNPRHKITKRGQNVTFRCDPISEHNRLYWYRQTLGQGPEFLTYFQNEAQLEKSRLLSDRFSAERPKGSFSTLEIQRTEQGDSAMYLCASSRGDLLRDTQYFGPGTRLTVL.